The 18 T cell receptor beta chains below were found in one sample sequenced in a study of blood T cell repertoires in COVID-19. Clones were read by immunoSEQ multiplex PCR, and TCRdb kept only the in-frame ones, dropping some. This table has about 150,000 clones, 65% to 85% appearing once. Material: peripheral blood. The receptors come from a man aged 50 or older with active or convalescent COVID-19.

The rearrangement joins TRBV7-9 to TRBJ1-2; D is unresolved. V lost 2 bases and J lost 8, with 9 bases in between. Germline-derived CDR1 and CDR2 are SEHNR and FQNEAQ (reference sequence). The CDR3 length is 12 residues. The CDR3 DNA reads as TGTGCCAGCAGCTTACAACGGGAGGGCTACACCTTC. This codes for CASSLQREGYTF.

CDR3 residues: CASKGLAGRLSYNEQFF. Written as DNA, the CDR3 is TGTGCCAGCAAGGGACTAGCGGGCCGCCTCTCCTACAATGAGCAGTTCTTC. V is TRBV28 and J is TRBJ2-1, with TRBD2 matching over 12 bases. Trimming took 7 bases from V and 0 from J; bases not matched to a gene: 7. The CDR3 covers 17 residues. Germline lookup yields CDR1 MDHEN and CDR2 SYDVKM.

This clone was detected only once. The J gene is TRBJ2-3, the V gene TRBV3-1 (or the pseudogene TRBV3-2), with D possibly being TRBD2 (6 bases). V was trimmed by 4 bases and J by 6 bases, leaving 17 bases between them. The CDR3 totals 15 residues. Germline values: CDR1 LGHDT, CDR2 YNNKEL (reference sequence). The CDR3 DNA is TGTGCCAGCAGCCTCACGGGACTCGAATCGGATACGCAGTATTTT. This encodes CASSLTGLESDTQYF.

The chain employs TRBV3-1 (or the pseudogene TRBV3-2) and TRBJ2-2; D gene unclear. The CDR3 loop spans 13 amino acids. CDR1 and CDR2 from the germline V gene are LGHDT and YNNKEL (reference sequence). The ends were cut back, 1 base at V and 5 bases at J, with 5 bases in the middle. CDR3 nucleotides: TGTGCCAGCAGCCAAGGGCGGACCGGGGAGCTGTTTTTT. Its protein is CASSQGRTGELFF.

The V gene is TRBV9, the J gene TRBJ1-3; D unresolved. The CDR3 is 15 residues long. Deletions cut 0 bases from V and 3 bases from J, with 10 bases between. CDR1 is SGDLS and CDR2 is YYNGEE in the germline V gene. The CDR3 loop reads CASSVAPIDGNTIYF. CDR3 DNA sequence: TGTGCCAGCAGCGTAGCACCTATCGATGGAAACACCATATATTTT.

Only a few counts were recorded for this clone. The chain is built from TRBV28 and TRBJ2-7; 7 positions agree with TRBD2. In germline, CDR1 is MDHEN, CDR2 SYDVKM. The CDR3 is 15 amino acids. J gave up 5 bases and V 5 bases, and 12 bases lay outside the gene matches. The CDR3 DNA follows: TGTGCCAGCAGTATCATGGGCGGGGGTAAGGACGAGCAGTACTTC. Translation gives CASSIMGGGKDEQYF.

A single count supports this clone. The rearrangement uses TRBV16 and TRBJ1-5, with 7 bases lining up with TRBD1. Germline V gives CDR1 KGHSY, CDR2 FQNENV. The CDR3 loop spans 14 amino acids. V was clipped by 5 bases and J by 5 bases; unmatched bases: 6. CDR3 sequence (DNA): TGTGCCAGCAGCGGGACAGCTTCCCATCAGCCCCAGCATTTT. Translating gives CASSGTASHQPQHF. Combining the CDR3 with reference TRBV16 and TRBJ1-5 gives the whole variable domain GEEVAQTPKHLVRGEGQKAKLYCAPIKGHSYVFWYQQVLKNEFKFLISFQNENVFDETGMPKERFSAKCLPNSPCSLEIQATKLEDSAVYFCASSGTASHQPQHFGDGTRLSIL.

J is TRBJ2-1 and V is TRBV27, with D uncertain. Trimming left V 4 bases short and J 4 bases short, with 8 bases between. From germline, CDR1 is MNHEY and CDR2 SMNVEV (reference sequence). This CDR3 has 13 amino acids. The DNA of the CDR3 is TGTGCCAGCAGTTCAACAGAATACAATGAGCAGTTCTTC. It is translated as CASSSTEYNEQFF.

This sequence joins TRBV6-2 or TRBV6-3 and TRBJ1-5, with D maybe TRBD1 (5 bases). The CDR3 spans 15 residues. V was pared by 1 base and J by 2 bases, with 9 bases between. Germline V lookup: CDR1 MNHEY, CDR2 SVGEGT. CDR3 nucleotide sequence: TGTGCCAGCAGTTACTTCGGGGGGGGCAATCAGCCCCAGCATTTT. Protein: CASSYFGGGNQPQHF.

V usage is TRBV9 and J usage is TRBJ1-1; 7 bases match TRBD1. The CDR3 consists of 14 residues. Germline V gene lookup returns CDR1 SGDLS and CDR2 YYNGEE. V shed 2 bases and J 3 bases; nucleotides not matched to a gene: 4. CDR3 nucleotide sequence: TGTGCCAGCAGCGTGGAGGACAGGTACACTGAAGCTTTCTTT. Its protein product is CASSVEDRYTEAFF.

V and J are TRBV6-1 and TRBJ1-3; 7 bases fit TRBD1. The CDR3 runs 15 residues. Losses at the gene ends were 2 bases for V and 4 bases for J; bases not matched to a gene: 5. Looked up from germline, CDR1 is MNHNS and CDR2 is SASEGT. The CDR3 is CASSEHRGPGNTIYF. Here the CDR3 DNA reads TGTGCCAGCAGTGAACATAGGGGGCCCGGAAACACCATATATTTT.

CDR3 in amino acids: CASSDASNLSYEQYF. CDR3 nucleotide sequence: TGTGCCAGCAGTGACGCGTCTAACCTCTCCTACGAGCAGTACTTC. The rearrangement uses TRBV2 and TRBJ2-7; D is undetermined. The CDR3 has 15 amino acids. V shed 3 bases and J shed 0 bases, with 12 bases lying between them. In germline, CDR1 is SNHLY, CDR2 FYNNEI.

This clone has just a few counts. This rearrangement joins TRBV7-9 to TRBJ2-7; no reliable D call. Trimming removed 10 bases from V and 6 bases from J, with 16 bases in between. The germline gives CDR1 SEHNR, CDR2 FQNEAQ (reference sequence). The CDR3 loop spans 12 amino acids. CDR3 nucleotides: TGTGCCACATCTGACCTTAAGCGCGAGCAGTACTTC. It codes for CATSDLKREQYF.

On this clone: A much more abundant neighbour one base away suggests this may be a read error. This chain uses TRBV5-1 with TRBJ2-1; TRBD2 agrees at 11 bases. The V gene's germline CDR1 is SGHRS and CDR2 YFSETQ. Germline trimming cut 4 bases from V and 6 bases from J; bases unmatched to any gene: 15. This CDR3 is 18 amino acids long. The CDR3, as DNA: TGCGCCAGCAGCAGCTACGGTAGCGGGAGGGCCATTGGCAATGAGCAGTTCTTC. Its protein is CASSSYGSGRAIGNEQFF.

This chain connects TRBV9 to TRBJ2-7; D ambiguous. V gave up 3 bases and J gave up 6 bases, with 13 bases separating them. From germline, CDR1 is SGDLS and CDR2 YYNGEE. This CDR3 contains 13 residues. Here the CDR3 DNA reads TGTGCCAGCAGCGACGGGTCCCCCGGCGAGCAGTACTTC. Translated: CASSDGSPGEQYF.

The chain couples TRBV29-1 to TRBJ2-1; TRBD2 matches at 7 bases. The V gene end was trimmed by 0 bases and the J gene end by 9 bases; junction bases not matched to a gene: 5. This CDR3 is 13 amino acids long. Looked up from germline, CDR1 is SQVTM and CDR2 is ANQGSEA. CDR3: CSVEDGRQSEQFF. The DNA for the CDR3 is TGCAGCGTTGAAGACGGGAGGCAAAGTGAGCAGTTCTTC.

This rearrangement joins TRBV27 to TRBJ2-7, with D perhaps TRBD1 (5 bases). Germline loops: CDR1 MNHEY, CDR2 SMNVEV (reference sequence). The CDR3 has 14 residues. Trimming took 5 bases from V and 4 from J, leaving 15 bases between them. The CDR3 spells CASSPRTYKYEQYF. The CDR3 coding sequence is TGTGCCAGCAGTCCAAGGACATACAAGTACGAGCAGTACTTC.

The V gene is TRBV7-9, the J gene TRBJ2-4, with 9 bases that match TRBD1. Germline V gives CDR1 SEHNR, CDR2 FQNEAQ (reference sequence). This CDR3 region has 16 residues. V lost 5 bases, J lost 3 bases, and 8 bases stayed unmatched. CDR3 loop: CASSARQGVGKNIQYF. Written as DNA, the CDR3 is TGTGCCAGCAGCGCCCGACAGGGGGTGGGCAAAAACATTCAGTACTTC.